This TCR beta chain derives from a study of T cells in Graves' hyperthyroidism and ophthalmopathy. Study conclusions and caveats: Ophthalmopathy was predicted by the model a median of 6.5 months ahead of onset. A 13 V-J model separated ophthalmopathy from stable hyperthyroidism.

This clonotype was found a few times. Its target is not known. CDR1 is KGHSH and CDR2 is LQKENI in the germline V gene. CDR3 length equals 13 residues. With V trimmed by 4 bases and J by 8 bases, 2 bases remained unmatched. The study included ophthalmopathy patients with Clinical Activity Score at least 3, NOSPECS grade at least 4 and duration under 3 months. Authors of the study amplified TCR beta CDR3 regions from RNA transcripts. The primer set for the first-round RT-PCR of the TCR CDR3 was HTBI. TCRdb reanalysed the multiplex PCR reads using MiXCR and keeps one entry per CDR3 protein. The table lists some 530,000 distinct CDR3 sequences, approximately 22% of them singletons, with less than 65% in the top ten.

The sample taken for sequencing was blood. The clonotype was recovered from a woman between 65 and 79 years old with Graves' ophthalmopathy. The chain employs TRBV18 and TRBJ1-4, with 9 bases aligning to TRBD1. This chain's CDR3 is CASSRGQGEKLFF. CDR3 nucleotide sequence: TGTGCCAGCTCACGGGGACAGGGAGAAAAACTGTTTTTT. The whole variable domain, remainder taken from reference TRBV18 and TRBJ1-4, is NAGVMQNPRHLVRRRGQEARLRCSPMKGHSHVYWYRQLPEEGLKFMVYLQKENIIDESGMPKERFSAEFPKEGPSILRIQQVVRGDSAAYFCASSRGQGEKLFFGSGTQLSVL.